This T cell receptor beta chain was sequenced in a study of cytomegalovirus exposure and HLA in healthy donors. The overall study: The 120 or so validation repertoires used a platform that matched the one used for the roughly 700 first-cohort repertoires, as a later analysis reported. Notes on the study in general: One later analysis, an examination of the approximately 120 validation repertoires, found that first-cohort TCR clusters tended to co-occur in them. Most TCR sequences showed up rarely, but some public TCRs showed up in many donors. The authors listed 180 or so TCR beta chains as cytomegalovirus-associated.

Germline V gene lookup returns CDR1 SEHNR and CDR2 FQNEAQ (reference sequence). J lost 4 bases, V lost 2 bases, and 10 bases had no gene match. This CDR3 is 17 amino acids long. TCRdb's copy holds only in-frame clones and misses some; the assay was immunoSEQ multiplex PCR. Of some 150,000 clones in the sample, approximately 90% were seen once. As for this clone: The antigen is unknown.

The origin of this receptor is a man between 18 and 29 years old in good health and CMV-seronegative. This chain uses TRBV7-9 with TRBJ1-2; 10 positions agree with TRBD1. Sequencing was done on a sample of PBMCs. The CDR3 bases are TGTGCCAGCAGCTTACCCGGGGGGGACAGGGGACTCTATGGCTACACCTTC. This gives the protein CASSLPGGDRGLYGYTF.